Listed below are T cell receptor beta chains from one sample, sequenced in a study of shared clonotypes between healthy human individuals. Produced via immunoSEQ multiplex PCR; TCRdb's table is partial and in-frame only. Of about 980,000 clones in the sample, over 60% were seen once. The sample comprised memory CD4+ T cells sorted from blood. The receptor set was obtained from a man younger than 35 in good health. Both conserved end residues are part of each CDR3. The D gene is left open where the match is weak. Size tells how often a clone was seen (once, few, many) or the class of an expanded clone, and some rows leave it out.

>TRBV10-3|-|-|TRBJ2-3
TGTGCCATCAGGGACTCGGGGGATACGCAGTATTTT
CAIRDSGDTQYF
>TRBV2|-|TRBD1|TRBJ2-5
TGTGCCAGCAGGACGACAGGGGGGCAGGTGACCCAGTACTTC
CASRTTGGQVTQYF
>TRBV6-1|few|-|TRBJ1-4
TGTGCCAGCAGTGAAGGCACAGGGCTGGGAGAAAAACTGTTTTTT
CASSEGTGLGEKLFF
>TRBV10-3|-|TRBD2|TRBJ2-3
TGTGCCATCAGTCACGTTAGCGGGACTAGCACAGATACGCAGTATTTT
CAISHVSGTSTDTQYF
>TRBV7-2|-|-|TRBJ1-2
TGTGCCAGCAGCTTATCCAGGGCGGGGAACTATGGCTACACCTTC
CASSLSRAGNYGYTF
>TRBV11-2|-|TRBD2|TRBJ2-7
TGTGCCAGCAGCTTAGGTACTAGCGGGAACTACGAGCAGTACTTC
CASSLGTSGNYEQYF
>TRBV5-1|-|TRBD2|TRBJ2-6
TGCGCCAGCAGCCCCGAGGGACTAGCGGGGGCCGGCTCTGGGGCCAACGTCCTGACTTTC
CASSPEGLAGAGSGANVLTF
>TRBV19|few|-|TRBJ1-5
TGTGCCAGTAGTGCCAGGGATCAGCCCCAGCATTTT
CASSARDQPQHF
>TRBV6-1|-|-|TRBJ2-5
TGTGCCAGCAGTGAACAATTGGTCTGGGGGGCAGAGACCCAGTACTTC
CASSEQLVWGAETQYF
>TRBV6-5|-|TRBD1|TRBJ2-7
TGTGCCAGCAGGCAGACAGGGTCGGCCGAGCAGTACTTC
CASRQTGSAEQYF
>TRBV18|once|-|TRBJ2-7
TGTGCCAGCTCACCGGCCGGTGTGGGTGCGAGCTCCTACGAGCAGTACTTC
CASSPAGVGASSYEQYF
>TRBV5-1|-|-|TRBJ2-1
TGCGCCAGCAGCTTGGACGACTTCGGGCAGTTCTTC
CASSLDDFGQFF
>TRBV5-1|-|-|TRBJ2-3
TGCGCCAGCAGCTTGGCCCCAACAGATACGCAGTATTTT
CASSLAPTDTQYF
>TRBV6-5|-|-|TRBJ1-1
TGTGCCAGCAGTTATAGGGCAGGCGTGAACACTGAAGCTTTCTTT
CASSYRAGVNTEAFF
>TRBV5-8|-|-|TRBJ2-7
TGTGCCAGCAGCTTGTATGACGAGCAGTACTTC
CASSLYDEQYF
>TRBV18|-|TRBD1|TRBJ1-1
TGTGCCAGCTCCCCCGGACAGGGGGCCTCCACTGAAGCTTTCTTT
CASSPGQGASTEAFF